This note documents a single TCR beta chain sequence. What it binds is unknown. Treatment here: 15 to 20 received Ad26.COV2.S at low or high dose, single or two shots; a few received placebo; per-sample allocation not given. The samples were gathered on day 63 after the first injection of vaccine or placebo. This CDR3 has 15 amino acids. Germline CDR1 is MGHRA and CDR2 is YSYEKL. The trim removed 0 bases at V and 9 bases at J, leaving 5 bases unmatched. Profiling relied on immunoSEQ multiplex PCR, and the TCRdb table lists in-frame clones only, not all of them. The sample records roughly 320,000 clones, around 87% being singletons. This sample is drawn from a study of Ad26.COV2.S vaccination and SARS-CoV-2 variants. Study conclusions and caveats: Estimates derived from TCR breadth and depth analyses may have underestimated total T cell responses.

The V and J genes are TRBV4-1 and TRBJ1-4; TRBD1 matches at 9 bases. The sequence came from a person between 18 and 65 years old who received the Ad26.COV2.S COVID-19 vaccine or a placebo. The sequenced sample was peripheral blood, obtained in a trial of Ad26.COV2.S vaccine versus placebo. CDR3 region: CASSQEGQGRKKLFF. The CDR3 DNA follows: TGCGCCAGCAGCCAAGAGGGACAGGGAAGGAAAAAACTGTTTTTT.